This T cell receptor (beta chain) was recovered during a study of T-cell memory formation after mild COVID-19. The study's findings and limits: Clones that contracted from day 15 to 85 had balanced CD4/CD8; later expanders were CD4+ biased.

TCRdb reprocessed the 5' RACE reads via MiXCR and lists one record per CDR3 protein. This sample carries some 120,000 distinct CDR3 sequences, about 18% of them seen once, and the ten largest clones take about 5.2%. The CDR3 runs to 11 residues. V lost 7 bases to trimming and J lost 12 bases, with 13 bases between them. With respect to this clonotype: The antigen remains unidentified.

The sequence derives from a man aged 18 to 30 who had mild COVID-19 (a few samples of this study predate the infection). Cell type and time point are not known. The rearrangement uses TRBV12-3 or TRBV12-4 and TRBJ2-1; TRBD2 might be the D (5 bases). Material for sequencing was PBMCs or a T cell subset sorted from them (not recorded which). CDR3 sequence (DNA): TGTGCCAGCAAGTTAGAGACTACGCAGTTCTTC. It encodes CASKLETTQFF.